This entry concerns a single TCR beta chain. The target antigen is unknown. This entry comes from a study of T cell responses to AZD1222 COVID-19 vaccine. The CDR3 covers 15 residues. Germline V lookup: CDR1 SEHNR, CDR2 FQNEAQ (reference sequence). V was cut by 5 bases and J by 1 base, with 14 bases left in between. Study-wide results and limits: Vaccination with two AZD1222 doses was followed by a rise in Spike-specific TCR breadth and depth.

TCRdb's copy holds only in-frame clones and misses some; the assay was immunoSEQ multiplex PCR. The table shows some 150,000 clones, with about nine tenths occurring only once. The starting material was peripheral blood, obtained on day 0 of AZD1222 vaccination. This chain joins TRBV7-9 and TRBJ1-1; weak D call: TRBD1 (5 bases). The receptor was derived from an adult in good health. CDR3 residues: CASSGGDGSNTEAFF. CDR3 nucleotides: TGTGCCAGCAGCGGAGGGGACGGATCGAACACTGAAGCTTTCTTT.